This T cell receptor beta chain was captured in a study of T cells in localized non-small cell lung cancer. This CDR3 comprises 14 residues. V shed 2 bases and J shed 5 bases, with 10 bases lying between them. CDR1 and CDR2 (germline): MNHNS, SASEGT. Using immunoSEQ multiplex PCR, the repertoire was profiled, and TCRdb retains in-frame clones only, with some absent. Here the sample spans approximately 41,000 clones, more than 70% being singletons. The rearrangement links TRBV6-1 to TRBJ2-1; unclear D gene. This sample comprised peripheral blood, obtained before any cancer treatment. The TCR comes from an older female donor with stage I squamous cell lung carcinoma. The CDR3 DNA reads as TGTGCCAGCAGTGAACCGGGTATTAACAATGAGCAGTTCTTC. This codes for CASSEPGINNEQFF.